This T cell receptor beta chain is drawn from a study of regulatory T cells in long-lasting Graves disease (dated by TCRdb to the early 2020s). General notes on the study: Antithyroid drugs had been taken for less than 3 months by newly diagnosed Graves' disease patients. The study was registered as a clinical trial and conducted in China. Peripheral blood TCR sequencing and RNA sequencing compared persistent Graves' disease patients with newly diagnosed Graves' disease patients. TCR sequencing covered some 13 persistent and 20 or so newly diagnosed Graves' disease patients, around 33 samples in total.

Including the terminal cysteine and phenylalanine, the CDR3 comprises 13 residues. The CDR3 DNA has 39 bases and is translated from base 1. The germline V gene (reference sequence) sets CDR1 to SEHNR and CDR2 to FQNEAQ. Here V drops 5 bases and J drops 7 bases, and the junction holds 7 bases not matched to any gene. This sample's time point label indicates: newly diagnosed GD, antithyroid drugs for less than 3 months. For both TCR sequencing and RNA sequencing, RNA was extracted from PBMCs using TRIzol. The diagnosis of Graves' disease was made according to American Thyroid Association guidelines. Patients were recruited from an endocrinology department in Xi'an, China. Each patient gave around 9.2 milliliters of peripheral blood, collected in an EDTA anticoagulant tube. Ficoll Paque Plus density gradient separation was used to isolate PBMCs, and no further T cell sorting was done. An Agilent 2100 Bioanalyzer and agarose gel were used to check RNA quality, while a NanoDrop 2000 measured RNA concentration.

About this clonotype itself: The target of this receptor is not known. Within one base of it there is no much larger clone, and no base qualities were kept.

Findings and caveats that apply to the study as a whole: TRBV28, TRBJ1-2 and TRBJ2-5 were preferentially used in persistent disease, while TRBV20-1 and TRBJ2-1 were favored in newly diagnosed disease. Persistent patients shared more public clonotypes among themselves (over 2,500) than newly diagnosed patients did (more than 850). The small sample size was acknowledged by the authors as a limitation that may reduce accuracy. The study examined only peripheral blood because the primary lesion, thyroid tissue, could not be accessed. Compared with newly diagnosed patients, patients with persistent Graves' disease had lower TCR Shannon entropy and fewer highly expanded clones, which suggests clonal expansion. Sequencing and analysis were limited to the TCR beta chain.

Library prep was done by multiplex PCR. The data were produced on an Illumina HiSeq 4000. To build TCR beta libraries, CDR3 regions were amplified by Arm-PCR using iRepertoire HTBI primers. PCR products were gel purified before sequencing. On the authors' methods: Gene usage analysis of CDR3 amino acid clonotypes relied on the 60 to 65 TRBV and fewer than 15 TRBJ segments identified across samples. COPE and FqMerger were used to merge the filtered high-quality paired reads into contigs. BLAST was used to align contigs to the IMGT TRBV, TRBD and TRBJ reference genes, and CDR3 was defined following IMGT. Any clonotype with a frequency above 0.1% was counted as a highly expanded clone. Shannon entropy served as the measure of repertoire diversity, while the Gini coefficient captured V-J evenness. Public clonotypes were defined as clonotypes shared by more than one individual. TCRdb reprocessed the public reads (quality trimming at Q25 with fastp, clone calling with MiXCR) and kept in-frame beta chains. CDR3 protein duplicates are merged, each entry listing the most common genes and DNA. V and J calls and clone size were set by TCRdb, not the authors. For this sample there are around 420,000 distinct CDR3 sequences; about 15% appear just once. Jointly, the top ten make up about 7.6% of the sample.

These data also featured in a second study, about T cells in Graves' hyperthyroidism and ophthalmopathy. In that second paper, the authors write: A patient counted as having stable Graves' hyperthyroidism if no progression to ophthalmopathy occurred over 18 months of follow-up. Hyperthyroidism patients were newly diagnosed, had a disease duration of under 2 months, and were aged 18 to 65 years. Any patient with an uncontrolled infection, another autoimmune disease, pregnancy or lactation was excluded. Clinical symptoms, serum thyroxine and TRAb, thyroid ultrasound, and orbital computed tomography formed the basis for the diagnoses. The first round of RT-PCR for the TCR CDR3 was performed with the HTBI primer set and the Qiagen OneStep RT-PCR kit. Most expanded thyroid clonotypes (frequency above 0.001) were also detected in blood, a finding suggesting that blood repertoires may reflect thyroid immune responses. A 13 V-J signature model separated ophthalmopathy from stable hyperthyroidism, with about 88% sensitivity and 81.08% specificity in cross-validation and 80%/75% in testing. In validation, progression to ophthalmopathy was predicted by the model with roughly 71% sensitivity and around 75% specificity, a median of roughly 6 months before onset. To identify distinguishing TCR V-J signatures, a discovery cohort of 90 to 100 patients was used, comprising 43 with Graves' ophthalmopathy and around 57 with stable Graves' hyperthyroidism. An independent validation cohort of under 20 hyperthyroidism patients and approximately 15 patients who later progressed to ophthalmopathy tested prospective prediction of ophthalmopathy. The roughly 94 discovery patients were randomly split 7:3 into training and test sets. The study also compared thyroid tissue and blood T-cell repertoires from more than five Graves' hyperthyroidism patients. Following sampling, methimazole starting at 30 mg daily was given to hyperthyroidism patients, and high-dose intravenous methylprednisolone was given to ophthalmopathy patients. A second multiplex PCR round built the libraries, followed by size selection and purification. Libraries were sequenced paired-end with 100 bp reads on an Illumina HiSeq2000. SOAPnuke was used to process the raw data, with reads discarded if the reads contained adapters or uncalled bases, had a mean Phred below 15, or lacked an exact constant-primer or identifier match. COPE v1.2.5 was used to merge the high-quality paired reads, and each unique nucleotide sequence was defined as a clonotype. Clonotypes were aligned to IMGT TRBV, TRBD and TRBJ reference segments using MiTCR v1.1. Analysis was restricted to V-J combinations with a frequency above 0.0001, which covered 99.2% of repertoires. The TCS score was defined as the ratio of F50 (clonal expansion) to E x V (chaos), calculated using BLOSUM62-based TCRdist between CDR3 peptides within each V-J. Welch's t-statistics and random forest reduced roughly 530 V-J features to 13, which were used in a naive Bayes classifier (R e1071). No statistical method was used to set the sample size in advance, and investigators knew the group allocation. The paper describes TCR Vbeta CDR3 sequencing of 140 or so peripheral blood samples, made up of some 40 ophthalmopathy patients, more than 70 hyperthyroidism patients and 17 progressor patients.

This receptor was obtained from a woman between 35 and 50 years old with Graves disease. Donor details come from another sample of the same person, matched by shared clones. The chain is made from TRBV7-9 and TRBJ1-1; TRBD1 matches 7 bases in the middle. The input for sequencing was peripheral blood mononuclear cells (PBMCs), taken at new diagnosis, from a patient treated with antithyroid drugs. CDR3 reads: CASSPTGMNEAFF. The nucleotide sequence reads TGTGCCAGCAGCCCGACAGGGATGAATGAAGCTTTCTTT.